The 21 T cell receptor beta chains below all came from one sample that was sequenced in a study of blood T cell repertoires in COVID-19. The table came from immunoSEQ multiplex PCR; TCRdb's copy has only in-frame clones and leaves some out. This sample has a few hundred thousand clones, with around 90% found just once. Sample: peripheral blood. All receptors come from a woman aged 50 to 60 with COVID-19, enrolled during active disease.

The rearrangement uses TRBV7-8 and TRBJ1-5, with D tentatively TRBD1 (5 bases). Germline CDR1 and CDR2: SGHVS and FQNEAQ. The V end lost 3 bases, the J end lost 5 bases, and 11 bases lay between the germline ends. The CDR3 sequence is 14 residues long. The CDR3 is CASSLGRGDQPQHF. CDR3 nucleotides: TGTGCCAGCAGCTTGGGGCGTGGGGATCAGCCCCAGCATTTT.

The rearrangement joins TRBV3-1 (or the pseudogene TRBV3-2) to TRBJ1-6; D is perhaps TRBD1 (6 bases). Looked up from germline, CDR1 is LGHDT and CDR2 is YNNKEL (reference sequence). The CDR3 runs 15 residues. V lost 6 bases, J lost 7 bases, and 16 bases lay in between. CDR3 protein: CASRLLTGQNSPLHF. For the CDR3, the DNA is TGTGCCAGCAGACTCTTGACAGGCCAGAATTCACCCCTCCACTTT.

The J gene is TRBJ1-4, the V gene TRBV19, with 7 bases that match TRBD1. In germline, CDR1 is LNHDA, CDR2 SQIVND (reference sequence). The V and J ends lost 7 bases and 6 bases, in that order; junction bases with no gene match: 8. The CDR3 contains 14 residues. The chain's CDR3 is CASTLTGRDEKLFF. In DNA, the CDR3 is TGTGCCAGTACCCTGACAGGGAGAGATGAAAAACTGTTTTTT.

The V call is TRBV2, the J call TRBJ1-6; 7 positions agree with TRBD1. Germline CDR1 is SNHLY and CDR2 is FYNNEI. Trimming at V came to 7 bases and at J to 3 bases, leaving 3 bases not matched to a gene. This CDR3 spans 14 amino acids. In DNA form, the CDR3 reads TGTGCCAGCACTAACAGGGGCTATAATTCACCCCTCCACTTT. This gives the protein CASTNRGYNSPLHF.

The V call is TRBV18, the J call TRBJ1-1; 10 bases fit TRBD1. This CDR3 is 16 amino acids long. V lost 5 bases to trimming and J lost 1 base; unmatched junction nucleotides: 7. Germline lookup yields CDR1 KGHSH and CDR2 LQKENI. The CDR3 loop reads CASSTGTGVPNTEAFF. The CDR3 region has the DNA TGTGCCAGCTCAACCGGGACAGGGGTCCCGAACACTGAAGCTTTCTTT.

This clone turned up a few times. The chain links TRBV11-2 to TRBJ2-2; 8 nucleotides match TRBD1. The CDR3 loop spans 18 amino acids. Germline-derived CDR1 and CDR2 are SGHAT and FQNNGV. Trimming removed 5 bases from V and 3 bases from J; junction bases left unmatched: 14. The CDR3 nucleotides read TGTGCCAGCAGCCCCCGGTTGACAGGGGAATCGGACACCGGGGAGCTGTTTTTT. Amino acid sequence: CASSPRLTGESDTGELFF.

The rearrangement links TRBV4-1 to TRBJ2-2; D may be TRBD2 (5 bases). The germline V gene encodes CDR1 MGHRA and CDR2 YSYEKL. V lost 1 base and J lost 7, with 22 bases in between. This CDR3 has 18 amino acids. The CDR3 coding sequence is TGCGCCAGCAGCCAAGTCCTCACGATTCGAGGGCGTAACGGGGAGCTGTTTTTT. Its translation is CASSQVLTIRGRNGELFF.

This clone was detected only once. J is TRBJ2-1 and V is TRBV19, with 7 bases fitting TRBD2. The CDR3 loop spans 19 amino acids. Germline trimming cut 6 bases from V and 2 bases from J; bases unmatched to any gene: 19. Germline CDR1 reads LNHDA; CDR2 reads SQIVND (reference sequence). The CDR3 spells CASRSGLASGTGAYNEQFF. The DNA of the CDR3 is TGTGCCAGTAGATCAGGGCTAGCAAGCGGGACCGGGGCCTACAATGAGCAGTTCTTC.

CDR3 nucleotide sequence: TGTGCCAGCAGCCGCGGGACAGGGGGAACTGGGGCCAACGTCCTGACTTTC. This sequence encodes CASSRGTGGTGANVLTF. V and J are TRBV4-2 and TRBJ2-6, with TRBD1 matching over 11 bases. From germline, CDR1 is LGHNA and CDR2 YNFKEQ. This CDR3 comprises 17 residues. V gave up 4 bases and J gave up 2 bases; unmatched junction bases: 4.

CDR3 sequence: CAWSPRGQGTEQYF. The CDR3 DNA follows: TGTGCCTGGTCCCCGAGGGGACAGGGAACCGAGCAGTACTTC. V usage is TRBV30 and J usage is TRBJ2-7; TRBD1 agrees at 9 bases. The germline CDR1 and CDR2 sequences are GTSNPN and SVGIG (reference sequence). The CDR3 runs 14 residues. J was trimmed by 6 bases and V by 5 bases; bases with no gene match: 11.

The chain is built from TRBV10-1 and TRBJ2-7, with TRBD2 matching 13 bases. V lost 6 bases, J lost 4 bases, and 6 bases stayed unmatched. The CDR3 sequence is 15 residues long. The germline V gene has CDR1 WNHNN and CDR2 SYGVQD (reference sequence). CDR3 residues: CASREGLAGVYEQYF. The CDR3, as DNA: TGCGCCAGCAGAGAAGGACTAGCGGGAGTATACGAGCAGTACTTC.

This rearrangement joins TRBV28 to TRBJ1-2; TRBD1 matches at 10 bases. The trim removed 2 bases at V and 7 bases at J, leaving 7 bases unmatched. This CDR3 region has 15 residues. The germline V gene has CDR1 MDHEN and CDR2 SYDVKM. In nucleotides, the CDR3 is TGTGCCAGCAGTTTACCCTGGACAGGGGGACTTGGCTACACCTTC. It is translated as CASSLPWTGGLGYTF.

The CDR3: CASSLAARDTEAFF. DNA for the CDR3: TGCGCCAGCAGCTTGGCCGCACGGGACACTGAAGCTTTCTTT. The rearrangement uses TRBV5-1 and TRBJ1-1, with D unresolved. V dropped 0 bases and J dropped 3 bases, with 9 bases sitting between them. The CDR3 consists of 14 residues. The germline V gene encodes CDR1 SGHRS and CDR2 YFSETQ.

The count of this clone is one. V usage is TRBV27 and J usage is TRBJ2-1, with D possibly TRBD2 on 6 matching bases. In germline, CDR1 is MNHEY, CDR2 SMNVEV (reference sequence). This CDR3 region has 15 residues. Trimming removed 2 bases from V and 3 bases from J, with 11 bases in between. CDR3 coding DNA: TGTGCCAGCAGTTTAGGGATAGCGGTCTACAATGAGCAGTTCTTC. Protein: CASSLGIAVYNEQFF.

The chain links TRBV6-2 or TRBV6-3 to TRBJ2-3; possible D gene TRBD1, 5 bases. In germline, CDR1 is MNHEY, CDR2 SVGEGT. Trimming left V 5 bases short and J 5 bases short, with 11 bases between. This CDR3 region has 13 residues. CDR3 nucleotide sequence: TGTGCCAGCAGTAATCAGGGTATAGATACGCAGTATTTT. Amino acids: CASSNQGIDTQYF.

The chain links TRBV7-2 to TRBJ2-2; 8 bases fit TRBD2. The CDR3 is 16 residues long. V lost 1 base, J lost 3 bases, and 4 bases stayed unmatched. Germline V CDR1 and CDR2: SGHTA, FQGNSA. The CDR3 here is CASSLVAGGYTGELFF. Here the CDR3 DNA reads TGTGCCAGCAGCTTAGTGGCGGGAGGTTACACCGGGGAGCTGTTTTTT.

The rearrangement uses TRBV14 and TRBJ2-3; 7 bases map to TRBD2. Germline lookup yields CDR1 SGHDN and CDR2 FVKESK. V lost 6 bases to trimming and J lost 2 bases; unmatched junction nucleotides: 8. This CDR3 has 15 residues. The CDR3 is CASRTGTTITDTQYF. The CDR3 coding sequence is TGTGCCAGCAGGACCGGGACTACAATCACAGATACGCAGTATTTT.

This chain uses TRBV5-8 with TRBJ2-1, with TRBD2 identical over 8 bases. This CDR3 is 16 amino acids long. Germline V gene lookup returns CDR1 SGHTS and CDR2 YDEGEE. Trimming removed 4 bases from V and 2 bases from J; junction bases left unmatched: 8. In DNA, the CDR3 is TGTGCCAGCAGCCCAGCGCCGGGACTAGCCTACAATGAGCAGTTCTTC. Protein sequence: CASSPAPGLAYNEQFF.

V and J are TRBV6-5 and TRBJ2-7; 10 bases map to TRBD2. J gave up 3 bases and V 6 bases, and 2 bases lay outside the gene matches. The CDR3 has 13 amino acids. CDR1 MNHEY and CDR2 SVGAGI come from the germline V gene. CDR3: CASRLAGDYEQYF. CDR3 DNA: TGTGCCAGCAGGCTAGCGGGAGACTACGAGCAGTACTTC.

V and J are TRBV9 and TRBJ1-3; weak D call: TRBD1 (5 bases). This CDR3 spans 16 amino acids. Germline CDR1 is SGDLS and CDR2 is YYNGEE. V was trimmed by 2 bases and J by 1 base, leaving 13 bases between them. This CDR3 reads CASSVAGALSGNTIYF. The CDR3 coding sequence is TGTGCCAGCAGCGTCGCTGGGGCTTTATCTGGAAACACCATATATTTT.

The chain uses TRBV2 and TRBJ2-7; perhaps TRBD1 as D (6 bases). CDR1 SNHLY and CDR2 FYNNEI come from the germline V gene. V lost 7 bases to trimming and J lost 11 bases, with 18 bases between them. The CDR3 is 12 amino acids. CDR3 nucleotides: TGTGCCAGCACTCGGGACACCCAAAGGGAGTACTTC. Translated: CASTRDTQREYF.